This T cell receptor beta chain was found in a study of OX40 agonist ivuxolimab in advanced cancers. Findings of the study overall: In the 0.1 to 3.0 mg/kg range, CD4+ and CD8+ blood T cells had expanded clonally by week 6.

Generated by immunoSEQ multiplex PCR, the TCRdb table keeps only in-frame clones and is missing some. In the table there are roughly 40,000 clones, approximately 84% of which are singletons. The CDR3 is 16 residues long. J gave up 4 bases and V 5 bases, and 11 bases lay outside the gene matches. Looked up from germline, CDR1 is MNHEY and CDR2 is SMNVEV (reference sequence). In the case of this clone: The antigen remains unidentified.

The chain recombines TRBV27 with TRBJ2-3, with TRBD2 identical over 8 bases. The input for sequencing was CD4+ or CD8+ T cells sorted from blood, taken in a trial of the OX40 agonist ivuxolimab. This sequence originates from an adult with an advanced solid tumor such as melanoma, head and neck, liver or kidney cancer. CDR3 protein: CASSPWTSPPSDTQYF. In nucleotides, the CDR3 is TGTGCCAGCAGTCCGTGGACTAGCCCTCCGTCAGATACGCAGTATTTT.